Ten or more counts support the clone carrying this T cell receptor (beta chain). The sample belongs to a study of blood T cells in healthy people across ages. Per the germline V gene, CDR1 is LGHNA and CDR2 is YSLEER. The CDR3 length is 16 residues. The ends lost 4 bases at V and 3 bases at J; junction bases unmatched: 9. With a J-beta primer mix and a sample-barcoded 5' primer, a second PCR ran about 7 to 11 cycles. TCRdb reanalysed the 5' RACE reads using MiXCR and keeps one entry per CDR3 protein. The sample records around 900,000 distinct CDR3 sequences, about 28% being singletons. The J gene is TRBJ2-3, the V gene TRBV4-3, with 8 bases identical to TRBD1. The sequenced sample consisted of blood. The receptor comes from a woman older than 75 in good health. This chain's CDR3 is CASSRGDRTSTDTQYF. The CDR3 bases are TGCGCCAGCAGCCGGGGGGACAGGACATCAACAGATACGCAGTATTTT.